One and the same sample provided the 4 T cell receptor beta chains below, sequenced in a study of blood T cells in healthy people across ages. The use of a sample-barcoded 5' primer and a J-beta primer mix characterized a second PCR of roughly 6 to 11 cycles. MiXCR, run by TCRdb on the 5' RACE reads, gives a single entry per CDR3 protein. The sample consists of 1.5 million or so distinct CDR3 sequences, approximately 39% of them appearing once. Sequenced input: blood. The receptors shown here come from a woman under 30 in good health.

In DNA, the CDR3 is TGCAGTGTTAGCGGGGGGTACCAAGAGACCCAGTACTTC. This translates into CSVSGGYQETQYF. The chain links TRBV20-1 to TRBJ2-5; 10 nucleotides agree with TRBD2. Germline CDR1 is DFQATT and CDR2 is SNEGSKA (reference sequence). The CDR3 is 13 residues long. The trim removed 7 bases at V and 0 bases at J, leaving 2 bases unmatched.

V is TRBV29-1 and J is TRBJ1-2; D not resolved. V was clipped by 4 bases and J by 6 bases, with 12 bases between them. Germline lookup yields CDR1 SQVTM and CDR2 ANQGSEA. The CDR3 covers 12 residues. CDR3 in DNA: TGCAGCGTTGCGTCGGACTTCCATGGCTACACCTTC. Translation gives CSVASDFHGYTF.

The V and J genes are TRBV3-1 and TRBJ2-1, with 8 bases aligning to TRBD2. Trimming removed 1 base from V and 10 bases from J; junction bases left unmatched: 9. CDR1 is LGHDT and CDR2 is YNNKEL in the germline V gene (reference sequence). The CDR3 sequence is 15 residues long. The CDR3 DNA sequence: TGTGCCAGCAGCCAAGGGATTAGCGGGAATCAGGAGCAGTTCTTC. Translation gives CASSQGISGNQEQFF.

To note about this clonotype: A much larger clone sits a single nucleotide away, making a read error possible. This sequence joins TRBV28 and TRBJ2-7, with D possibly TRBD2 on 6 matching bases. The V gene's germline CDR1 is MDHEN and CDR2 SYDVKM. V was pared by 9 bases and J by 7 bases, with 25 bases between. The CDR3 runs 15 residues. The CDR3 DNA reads TGTGCCAGTCTCCCCCTGGCGGGAAGGCGCAATGAGCAGTACTTC. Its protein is CASLPLAGRRNEQYF.